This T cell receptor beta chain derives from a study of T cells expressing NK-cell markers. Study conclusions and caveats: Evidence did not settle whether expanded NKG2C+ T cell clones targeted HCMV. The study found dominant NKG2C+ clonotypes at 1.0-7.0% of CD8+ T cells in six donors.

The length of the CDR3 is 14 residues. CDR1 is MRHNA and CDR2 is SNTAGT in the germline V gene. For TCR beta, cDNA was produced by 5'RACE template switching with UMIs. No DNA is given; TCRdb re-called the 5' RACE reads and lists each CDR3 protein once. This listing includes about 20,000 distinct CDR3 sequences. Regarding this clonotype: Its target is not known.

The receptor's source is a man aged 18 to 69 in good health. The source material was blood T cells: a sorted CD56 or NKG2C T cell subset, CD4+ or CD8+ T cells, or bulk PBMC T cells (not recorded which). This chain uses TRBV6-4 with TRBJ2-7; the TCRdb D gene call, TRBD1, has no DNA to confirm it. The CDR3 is CASSEGTESYEQYF.